Listed below are T cell receptor beta chains from one sample, sequenced in a study of blood T cell repertoires in COVID-19. Some clones are missing from TCRdb's copy, which holds only in-frame ones; the method was immunoSEQ multiplex PCR. The repertoire holds some 230,000 clones, with roughly four fifths as singletons. What was sequenced was peripheral blood. The receptors originated from a woman aged 25-40 years who had recovered from COVID-19. CDR3s include the opening cysteine and the closing phenylalanine or tryptophan. A D gene is named only where the DNA matches it firmly. Some rows mark clone size as missing; the rest say once, few, many or name a class of expanded clone.

clone_size d_call j_call v_call cdr3_aa cdr3_nt
few . TRBJ2-1 TRBV5-1 CASRQSGQYNEQFF TGCGCCAGCAGACAAAGCGGGCAATACAATGAGCAGTTCTTC
. TRBD1 TRBJ2-5 TRBV27 CASSKTGDIETQYF TGTGCCAGCAGTAAAACAGGGGATATCGAGACCCAGTACTTC
once . TRBJ2-7 TRBV7-6 CASSPVYEQYF TGTGCCAGCAGCCCTGTTTACGAGCAGTACTTC
. TRBD1 TRBJ1-1 TRBV28 CASTTGDVVDTEAFF TGTGCCAGTACTACAGGGGATGTTGTTGACACTGAAGCTTTCTTT
. TRBD2 TRBJ2-7 TRBV2 CASRRLAETYEQYF TGTGCCAGCAGGAGACTAGCGGAGACCTACGAGCAGTACTTC
. . TRBJ2-7 TRBV5-8 CASSLGDIAYEQYF TGTGCCAGCAGCTTGGGAGACATCGCCTACGAGCAGTACTTC
. . TRBJ1-1 TRBV30 CAWSQTQGTEAFF TGTGCCTGGAGTCAAACACAGGGAACTGAAGCTTTCTTT
. TRBD1 TRBJ1-2 TRBV5-4 CASSPGTGPYGYTF TGTGCCAGCAGCCCCGGGACAGGCCCGTATGGCTACACCTTC
few TRBD1 TRBJ2-1 TRBV19 CASSSRTGGSLKEQFF TGTGCCAGTAGTTCACGGACAGGGGGATCACTGAAGGAGCAGTTCTTC
. TRBD1 TRBJ1-5 TRBV6-5 CASTQHRGRQPQHF TGTGCCAGCACCCAGCACAGGGGAAGACAGCCCCAGCATTTT
. . TRBJ2-7 TRBV5-1 CASSSSRSLDEQYF TGCGCCAGCAGCTCCTCTAGGAGCCTCGACGAGCAGTACTTC
. . TRBJ1-6 TRBV10-2 CASSESLQSSYNSPLHF TGCGCCAGCAGTGAGTCGTTACAGAGCTCCTATAATTCACCCCTCCACTTT
. TRBD1 TRBJ1-6 TRBV2 CASSLAGQASPLHF TGTGCCAGCAGTTTGGCGGGACAGGCTTCACCCCTCCACTTT
. . TRBJ1-1 TRBV6-5 CASSWRPGDGAEAFF TGTGCCAGCAGTTGGAGACCGGGCGACGGGGCTGAAGCTTTCTTT
once TRBD1 TRBJ2-7 TRBV6-2/TRBV6-3 CASSYSRQGQYF TGTGCCAGCAGTTACTCGAGACAGGGGCAGTACTTC
. TRBD2 TRBJ2-1 TRBV6-2/TRBV6-3 CASSRTSGPYNEQFF TGTGCCAGCAGCAGGACTAGCGGACCGTACAATGAGCAGTTCTTC
. . TRBJ2-7 TRBV7-2 CASSLSGGDDEQYF TGTGCCAGCAGCTTATCGGGCGGGGACGACGAGCAGTACTTC
. TRBD1 TRBJ2-7 TRBV13 CASSLPGQGDDEQYF TGTGCCAGCAGCTTACCGGGACAGGGGGACGACGAGCAGTACTTC
. TRBD1 TRBJ2-3 TRBV18 CASSPPLGQGSTDTQYF TGTGCCAGCTCACCACCATTAGGACAGGGGAGCACAGATACGCAGTATTTT
few TRBD1 TRBJ1-5 TRBV9 CASSVGGQSNQPQHF TGTGCCAGCAGCGTAGGGGGACAGAGCAATCAGCCCCAGCATTTT
. . TRBJ2-3 TRBV2 CASRTGSGNTDTQYF TGTGCCAGCAGGACGGGAAGCGGTAACACAGATACGCAGTATTTT
. TRBD1 TRBJ2-3 TRBV18 CASSPRKQGAAGITDTQYF TGTGCCAGCTCACCACGCAAACAGGGGGCGGCGGGAATAACAGATACGCAGTATTTT
. TRBD2 TRBJ2-1 TRBV5-1 CASSFLGGLDEQFF TGCGCCAGCAGCTTTTTGGGAGGGCTGGATGAGCAGTTCTTC
. . TRBJ1-5 TRBV27 CASSLRGSYQPQHF TGTGCCAGCAGTTTACGAGGCAGCTATCAGCCCCAGCATTTT
. . TRBJ1-3 TRBV6-5 CASPGWDSGNTIYF TGTGCCAGCCCAGGGTGGGACTCTGGAAACACCATATATTTT
. . TRBJ1-2 TRBV6-5 CASSLSQGNYGYTF TGTGCCAGCAGTTTGAGTCAGGGAAACTATGGCTACACCTTC
. TRBD2 TRBJ2-2 TRBV7-2 CASSFWEGQGTGELFF TGTGCCAGCAGCTTTTGGGAGGGCCAGGGCACCGGGGAGCTGTTTTTT